The 10 T cell receptor beta chains reported below all come from one sample, sequenced in a study of response to subunit inactivated influenza vaccine. TCRdb re-analysed the RT-PCR reads in MiXCR, keeping a single row per CDR3 protein. The data contain about 610,000 distinct CDR3 sequences, 14% of them singletons. The sequenced sample was PBMCs from blood, obtained about 11 days after vaccination. Source of these receptors: a man aged 45-65 years who received an inactivated influenza vaccine.

In its sample, this clonotype was seen many times. The gene calls are TRBV11-2 and TRBJ2-2; tentatively, D is TRBD1 (6 bases). CDR1 and CDR2 from the germline V gene are SGHAT and FQNNGV. V lost 1 base, J lost 3 bases, and 15 bases lay in between. This CDR3 is built from 17 residues. The CDR3 sequence is CASSLAPDSGDTGELFF. As DNA, the CDR3 is TGTGCCAGCAGCTTAGCACCAGATTCAGGGGACACCGGGGAGCTGTTTTTT.

The rearrangement links TRBV7-2 to TRBJ2-1; D call uncertain. V gave up 6 bases and J gave up 6 bases, with 12 bases separating them. CDR3 length equals 13 residues. The V gene's germline CDR1 is SGHTA and CDR2 FQGNSA. The CDR3, as DNA: TGTGCCAGCAGAGAAGTCTACCGCAATGAGCAGTTCTTC. The encoded protein is CASREVYRNEQFF.

Ten or more counts support this clonotype. The chain has TRBV12-3 or TRBV12-4 and TRBJ2-5; possibly TRBD2 for D (5 bases). V lost 7 bases, J lost 3 bases, and 9 bases lay in between. This CDR3 contains 12 residues. Here the CDR3 DNA reads TGTGCCAGCAACCGGGGAGAAGAGACCCAGTACTTC. Its translation is CASNRGEETQYF.

Of note for this clonotype: This sequence may be a read error, since a much larger clone differs from it by one base. V is TRBV5-5 and J is TRBJ2-5; D might be TRBD1 (6 bases). Per the germline V gene, CDR1 is SGHKS and CDR2 is YYEKEE (reference sequence). The CDR3 has 14 residues. This chain's CDR3 is CASSSGTLQETQSF. The CDR3 bases are TGTGCCAGCAGCTCGGGGACACTCCAAGAGACCCAGTCCTTC.

This clonotype was seen repeatedly, ten times or more. The J gene is TRBJ2-7, the V gene TRBV20-1, with TRBD1 identical over 7 bases. Germline V gives CDR1 DFQATT, CDR2 SNEGSKA (reference sequence). J gave up 6 bases and V 6 bases, and 8 bases lay outside the gene matches. The CDR3 is 12 amino acids. CDR3 bases: TGCAGTGCCACGACAGGGTGGGGCGAGCAGTACTTC. It yields the protein CSATTGWGEQYF.

This clonotype was observed a few times. The J gene is TRBJ2-7, the V gene TRBV30; D is possibly TRBD1 (6 bases). V dropped 0 bases and J dropped 3 bases, with 12 bases sitting between them. Germline V lookup: CDR1 GTSNPN, CDR2 SVGIG (reference sequence). The CDR3 is 14 residues long. The CDR3 loop is CAWSVNRAGYEQYF. The CDR3 DNA reads as TGTGCCTGGAGTGTAAACAGGGCTGGCTACGAGCAGTACTTC.

This clonotype occurred a few times. The V and J genes are TRBV6-4 and TRBJ2-2; D is possibly TRBD2 (6 bases). The CDR3 sequence is 13 residues long. The V end was cut by 6 bases, the J end by 6 bases, with 11 bases between. Germline V lookup: CDR1 MRHNA, CDR2 SNTAGT. CDR3 DNA sequence: TGTGCCAGCAGCCCGGAGGGCCCCGGGGAGCTGTTTTTT. Translation: CASSPEGPGELFF.

The chain carries TRBV5-1 and TRBJ2-7, with 7 bases lining up with TRBD1. The CDR3 runs 16 residues. Germline CDR1 and CDR2: SGHRS and YFSETQ. V lost 4 bases and J lost 3; bases outside the gene matches: 13. The CDR3 is CASSPKTGTLNYEQYF. The CDR3 nucleotides are TGCGCCAGCAGCCCGAAGACAGGGACGCTCAACTACGAGCAGTACTTC.

This clonotype was counted a few times. The chain couples TRBV5-1 to TRBJ2-2; 12 bases match TRBD1. Looked up from germline, CDR1 is SGHRS and CDR2 is YFSETQ. The V segment lost 4 bases and the J segment 4 bases; nucleotides outside the gene matches: 2. The CDR3 has 15 residues. Written as DNA, the CDR3 is TGCGCCAGCAGCGGGACAGGGGGCTTCACCGGGGAGCTGTTTTTT. Amino acids: CASSGTGGFTGELFF.

The sample holds a few counts of this clonotype. This chain uses TRBV6-2 or TRBV6-3 with TRBJ1-1; D is possibly TRBD1 (6 bases). This CDR3 spans 14 amino acids. Germline lookup yields CDR1 MNHEY and CDR2 SVGEGT. V shed 6 bases and J shed 5 bases, with 16 bases lying between them. The CDR3 nucleotides are TGTGCCAGCAGGAAAGGGGGATGGCGGACTGAAGCTTTCTTT. The encoded protein is CASRKGGWRTEAFF.